This TCR beta chain was recorded in a study of cytomegalovirus exposure and HLA in healthy donors. Study overall: It was reported in a later analysis that the 95 to 150 validation repertoires used the same platform as the 550 to 800 first-cohort repertoires.

Points on this clone: Its antigen is currently unknown.

Data came from immunoSEQ multiplex PCR; TCRdb stores just in-frame clones and leaves some out. The table records about 150,000 clones, 85% to 90% of them present only once. General study points: According to a subsequent analysis, TCR clusters identified in the first cohort showed a tendency to co-occur across the 100 to 150 validation repertoires. Listed as cytomegalovirus-associated were over 150 TCR beta chains. The study found most TCR sequences rare, yet found some public TCRs in many donors.

The receptor's source is a woman aged 30 to 39 in good health and CMV-seropositive. The specimen sequenced was PBMCs.

In DNA form, the CDR3 reads TGTGCCAGCAGTCCCCCCAGAACAGGAGATAAAGGCTACACCTTC. This codes for CASSPPRTGDKGYTF. The rearrangement joins TRBV28 to TRBJ1-2; TRBD1 is a possible D gene (5 bases). From germline, CDR1 is MDHEN and CDR2 SYDVKM. With 5 bases removed from V and 8 bases from J, the gap between germline ends came to 21 bases. The CDR3 totals 15 residues.